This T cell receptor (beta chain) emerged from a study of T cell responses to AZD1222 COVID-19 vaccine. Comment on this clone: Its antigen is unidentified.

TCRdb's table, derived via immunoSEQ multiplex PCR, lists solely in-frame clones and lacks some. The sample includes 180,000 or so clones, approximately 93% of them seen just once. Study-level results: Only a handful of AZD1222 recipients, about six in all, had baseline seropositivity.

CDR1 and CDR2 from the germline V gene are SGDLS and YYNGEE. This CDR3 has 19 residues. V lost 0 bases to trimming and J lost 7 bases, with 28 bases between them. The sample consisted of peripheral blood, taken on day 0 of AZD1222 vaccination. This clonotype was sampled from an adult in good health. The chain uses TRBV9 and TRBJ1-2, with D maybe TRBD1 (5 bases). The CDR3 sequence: CASSVVLGGRRLPVGGYTF. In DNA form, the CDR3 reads TGTGCCAGCAGCGTAGTTTTGGGGGGGAGGAGACTCCCTGTCGGTGGCTACACCTTC.